Listed here is a single T cell receptor (beta chain). The library targeted TCRbeta and was prepared with unique molecular identifiers. Each CDR3 protein is one row after TCRdb ran MiXCR on the PCR reads. The sample carries almost 400,000 distinct CDR3 sequences, around 20% recorded once. Trimming removed 5 bases from V and 3 bases from J, with 11 bases in between. Germline CDR1 is SGHTA and CDR2 is FQGNSA. CDR3 length: 13 amino acids. The data belong to a study of T-cell reconstitution after alpha-beta-depleted transplantation in children. The sequences come from PBMCs from the stem cell graft donor, collected from the stem cell graft. The rearrangement links TRBV7-2 to TRBJ2-7; D not certain. This receptor was taken from a human donor who donated a stem cell graft to a child with acute myeloid leukemia. CDR3 residues: CASSAMGNYEQYF. The CDR3 coding sequence is TGTGCCAGCAGCGCCATGGGGAACTACGAGCAGTACTTC.